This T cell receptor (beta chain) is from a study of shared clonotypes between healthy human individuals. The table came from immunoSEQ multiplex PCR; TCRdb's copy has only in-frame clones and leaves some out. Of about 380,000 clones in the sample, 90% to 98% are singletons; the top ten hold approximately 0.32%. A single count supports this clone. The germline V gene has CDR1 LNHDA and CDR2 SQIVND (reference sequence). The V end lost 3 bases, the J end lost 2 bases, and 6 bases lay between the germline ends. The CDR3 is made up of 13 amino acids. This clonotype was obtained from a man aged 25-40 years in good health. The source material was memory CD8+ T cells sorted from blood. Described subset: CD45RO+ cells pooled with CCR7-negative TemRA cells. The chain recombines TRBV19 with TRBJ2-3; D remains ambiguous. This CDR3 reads CASSIRITDTQYF. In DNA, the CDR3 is TGTGCCAGTAGTATCAGGATCACAGATACGCAGTATTTT.